Below are 13 T cell receptor beta chains sequenced from a single sample in a study of T cell responses to AZD1222 COVID-19 vaccine. Sequenced by immunoSEQ multiplex PCR; TCRdb stores in-frame clones only, minus some. The repertoire holds 50,000 to 70,000 clones, about 85% seen once, with approximately 20% in the top ten. The input for sequencing was peripheral blood, taken on day 0 of MenACWY control vaccination. Receptor source: an adult in good health.

This clone has only one observation. The rearrangement joins TRBV5-1 to TRBJ1-1; the D gene is possibly TRBD1 (5 bases). The V and J ends lost 6 bases and 0 bases respectively, with 15 bases between them. Germline-derived CDR1 and CDR2 are SGHRS and YFSETQ. This CDR3 has 15 amino acids. CDR3 sequence: CASMRDGTVNTEAFF. As DNA, the CDR3 is TGCGCCAGCATGAGGGACGGGACGGTGAACACTGAAGCTTTCTTT.

The chain links TRBV11-3 to TRBJ2-7; 7 nucleotides agree with TRBD1. Germline assignment: CDR1 SGHNT and CDR2 YENEEA. The CDR3 loop spans 14 amino acids. V was pared by 8 bases and J by 5 bases, with 12 bases of the junction left unmatched. CDR3: CASARGQASNEQYF. As DNA, the CDR3 is TGTGCCAGCGCCCGCGGACAGGCCTCTAACGAGCAGTACTTC. The entire variable domain, with the rest obtained from reference TRBV11-3 and TRBJ2-7, is as follows: EAGVVQSPRYKIIEKKQPVAFWCNPISGHNTLYWYLQNLGQGPELLIRYENEEAVDDSQLPKDRFSAERLKGVDSTLKIQPAELGDSAVYLCASARGQASNEQYFGPGTRLTVT.

This clone has just a few counts. The chain employs TRBV12-3 or TRBV12-4 and TRBJ2-2; tentatively, D is TRBD2 (6 bases). Trimming took off 11 bases at V and 6 bases at J, with 7 bases between the two ends. This CDR3 is built from 10 residues. CDR3 DNA sequence: TGTGCCGGAGGGTCCGGGGAGCTGTTTTTT. Translating gives CAGGSGELFF.

The chain has TRBV6-1 and TRBJ1-6; possibly TRBD1 for D (6 bases). Germline V CDR1 and CDR2: MNHNS, SASEGT. V was cut by 3 bases and J by 5 bases, with 17 bases left in between. CDR3 size: 17 residues. CDR3 sequence reads: CASSDQGQRLNNSPLHF. CDR3 sequence (DNA): TGTGCCAGCAGTGACCAGGGGCAGCGATTGAATAATTCACCCCTCCACTTT.

V gene TRBV4-2 combines with J gene TRBJ1-3, with a tentative D call TRBD1 (5 bases). The CDR3 loop spans 14 amino acids. V gave up 3 bases and J gave up 2 bases, with 8 bases separating them. In germline, CDR1 is LGHNA, CDR2 YNFKEQ. CDR3 bases: TGTGCCAGCAGCCAGGGGGTAACTGGAAACACCATATATTTT. Protein sequence: CASSQGVTGNTIYF.

The chain joins TRBV5-6 to TRBJ2-1; 8 nucleotides align to TRBD2. J gave up 2 bases and V 4 bases, and 8 bases lay outside the gene matches. The CDR3 is made up of 16 amino acids. Germline lookup yields CDR1 SGHDT and CDR2 YYEEEE. The CDR3 coding sequence is TGTGCCAGCAGCCACACAAAGGGACTAGCCTACAATGAGCAGTTCTTC. The encoded protein is CASSHTKGLAYNEQFF. Full variable domain (remainder filled in from reference TRBV5-6 and TRBJ2-1): DAGVTQSPTHLIKTRGQQVTLRCSPKSGHDTVSWYQQALGQGPQFIFQYYEEEERQRGNFPDRFSGHQFPNYSSELNVNALLLGDSALYLCASSHTKGLAYNEQFFGPGTRLTVL.

The V call is TRBV20-1, the J call TRBJ2-7; no clear D gene. The ends were cut back, 3 bases at V and 3 bases at J, with 6 bases in the middle. The germline gives CDR1 DFQATT, CDR2 SNEGSKA (reference sequence). The CDR3 is made up of 11 amino acids. The CDR3, as DNA: TGCAGTGCTAGGGGGAACTACGAGCAGTACTTC. Its protein product is CSARGNYEQYF.

J is TRBJ1-6 and V is TRBV25-1, with TRBD1 as a possible D gene (5 bases). The CDR3 totals 16 residues. Trimming left V 1 base short and J 9 bases short, with 16 bases between. The germline CDR1 and CDR2 sequences are MGHDK and SYGVNS. The CDR3 protein is CASSESVGAPSSPLHF. DNA for the CDR3: TGTGCCAGCAGTGAATCTGTAGGGGCCCCTAGTTCACCCCTCCACTTT.

The CDR3 loop reads CASSQPGGFTGELFF. The CDR3 nucleotides read TGTGCCAGCAGCCAACCGGGAGGGTTCACCGGGGAGCTGTTTTTT. The chain combines TRBV14 with TRBJ2-2; 8 positions match TRBD2. Germline assignment: CDR1 SGHDN and CDR2 FVKESK. The length of the CDR3 is 15 residues. Germline trimming cut 2 bases from V and 4 bases from J; bases unmatched to any gene: 3.

This clone was detected only a few times. The chain links TRBV25-1 to TRBJ2-2, with 7 bases identical to TRBD2. Germline values: CDR1 MGHDK, CDR2 SYGVNS. The CDR3 runs 14 residues. The V segment lost 2 bases and the J segment 6 bases; nucleotides outside the gene matches: 3. Here the CDR3 reads CASSEGRVPGELFF. CDR3 coding DNA: TGTGCCAGCAGTGAAGGGAGGGTGCCCGGGGAGCTGTTTTTT. Combining the CDR3 with reference TRBV25-1 and TRBJ2-2 gives the whole variable domain EADIYQTPRYLVIGTGKKITLECSQTMGHDKMYWYQQDPGMELHLIHYSYGVNSTEKGDLSSESTVSRIRTEHFPLTLESARPSHTSQYLCASSEGRVPGELFFGEGSRLTVL.

The CDR3 region has the DNA TGTGCCAGCAGTTTAGCTAGCGTGAGCTCCTACAATGAGCAGTTCTTC. It encodes CASSLASVSSYNEQFF. V usage is TRBV27 and J usage is TRBJ2-1; TRBD2 might be the D (6 bases). The CDR3 runs to 16 residues. Per germline, CDR1 MNHEY and CDR2 SMNVEV (reference sequence). V was clipped by 2 bases and J by 0 bases, with 11 bases between them.

The chain links TRBV27 to TRBJ2-3; D gene ambiguous. Per germline, CDR1 MNHEY and CDR2 SMNVEV (reference sequence). V lost 10 bases, J lost 1 base, and 15 bases lay in between. The CDR3 totals 14 residues. The CDR3 protein is CATSPSYGTDTQYF. DNA of the CDR3: TGTGCCACCAGCCCCTCATATGGCACAGATACGCAGTATTTT.

J is TRBJ2-7 and V is TRBV5-1; possibly TRBD2 for D (5 bases). The V end was cut by 0 bases, the J end by 0 bases, with 10 bases between. CDR1 is SGHRS, CDR2 YFSETQ, per germline. The CDR3 is 15 amino acids. In DNA, the CDR3 is TGCGCCAGCAGCTTGGACATCCGGGGCTCCTACGAGCAGTACTTC. Amino acids: CASSLDIRGSYEQYF.